Below are 19 T cell receptor beta chains sequenced from a single sample in a study of blood T cell repertoires in COVID-19. Clones were sequenced by immunoSEQ multiplex PCR, and TCRdb holds only the in-frame ones, with some missing. The table shows a few hundred thousand clones, with over 80% occurring only once. The sequenced material came from PBMCs or T cells enriched from blood (not recorded which). The receptors originated from a man aged 30 to 39 who had recovered from COVID-19.

In its sample, this clone was seen once. This specimen includes other DNA sequences encoding the same CDR3. V is TRBV4-2 and J is TRBJ2-3; 13 bases are a match to TRBD2. Germline-derived CDR1 and CDR2 are LGHNA and YNFKEQ. The CDR3 consists of 18 residues. V dropped 1 base and J dropped 1; count of bases not matched to a gene: 5. The CDR3, as DNA: TGTGCCAGCAGCCAAGCGGGACTAGCGGGGATAGGCACAGATACGCAGTATTTT. It encodes CASSQAGLAGIGTDTQYF.

The chain couples TRBV10-1 to TRBJ1-3; D might be TRBD1 (5 bases). The germline gives CDR1 WNHNN, CDR2 SYGVQD (reference sequence). The length of the CDR3 is 15 residues. With 4 bases removed from V and 0 bases from J, the gap between germline ends came to 10 bases. CDR3 DNA sequence: TGCGCCAGCAGTGCACAGGCCGGCTCTGGAAACACCATATATTTT. Its protein product is CASSAQAGSGNTIYF.

This rearrangement joins TRBV19 to TRBJ1-5; the match to TRBD1 covers 8 bases. This CDR3 is 17 amino acids long. The ends lost 5 bases at V and 1 base at J; junction bases unmatched: 10. The germline gives CDR1 LNHDA, CDR2 SQIVND (reference sequence). CDR3 in amino acids: CASSGFGQGISNQPQHF. The CDR3 DNA reads TGTGCCAGTAGTGGATTCGGACAGGGTATAAGCAATCAGCCCCAGCATTTT.

The CDR3 reads CASSLRDRGSGANVLTF. The CDR3, as DNA: TGTGCCAGCAGCTTACGGGACAGGGGTTCTGGGGCCAACGTCCTGACTTTC. V and J are TRBV11-2 and TRBJ2-6; 10 bases map to TRBD1. With V trimmed by 2 bases and J by 1 base, 2 bases remained unmatched. CDR1 and CDR2 from the germline V gene are SGHAT and FQNNGV. This CDR3 contains 17 residues.

The V gene is TRBV9, the J gene TRBJ2-1; 9 bases fit TRBD1. The CDR3 sequence is 15 residues long. Germline CDR1 and CDR2: SGDLS and YYNGEE. Losses at the gene ends were 5 bases for V and 2 bases for J; bases not matched to a gene: 5. The CDR3 sequence is CASSRQGGTYNEQFF. CDR3 DNA: TGTGCCAGCAGTCGACAGGGGGGGACCTACAATGAGCAGTTCTTC.

This chain links TRBV13 with TRBJ2-2, with D perhaps matching TRBD1 (6 bases). Germline V gene sequence: CDR1 PRHDT, CDR2 FYEKMQ (reference sequence). Deletions cut 8 bases from V and 0 bases from J, with 16 bases between. CDR3 length: 16 residues. In DNA form, the CDR3 reads TGTGCCAGCGCTCCAACCGGGACATCGAACACCGGGGAGCTGTTTTTT. This gives the protein CASAPTGTSNTGELFF.

The chain has TRBV29-1 and TRBJ2-6; 7 bases agree with TRBD1. Germline V lookup: CDR1 SQVTM, CDR2 ANQGSEA. V lost 4 bases to trimming and J lost 2 bases; unmatched junction nucleotides: 5. This CDR3 is built from 15 residues. CDR3 protein: CSVAPGTAGANVLTF. The DNA of the CDR3 is TGCAGCGTTGCCCCCGGGACAGCTGGGGCCAACGTCCTGACTTTC.

This chain joins TRBV29-1 and TRBJ2-7; possibly TRBD2 for D (7 bases). This CDR3 is 18 amino acids long. Germline CDR1 is SQVTM and CDR2 is ANQGSEA. V shed 2 bases and J shed 1 base, with 24 bases lying between them. The CDR3 protein is CSVEWGPGVRGASYEQYF. The CDR3 DNA follows: TGCAGCGTTGAATGGGGACCTGGTGTCCGGGGGGCTTCCTACGAGCAGTACTTC.

The genes are TRBV7-9 and TRBJ1-2; D possibly corresponds to TRBD1 (5 bases). V lost 5 bases and J 3 bases, leaving 10 bases between the germline ends. Germline-derived CDR1 and CDR2 are SEHNR and FQNEAQ (reference sequence). CDR3 size: 13 residues. CDR3: CASSHAGHYGYTF. CDR3 coding DNA: TGTGCCAGCAGCCACGCAGGGCACTATGGCTACACCTTC. Based on the CDR3 plus reference TRBV7-9 and TRBJ1-2, the full variable domain is DTGVSQNPRHKITKRGQNVTFRCDPISEHNRLYWYRQTLGQGPEFLTYFQNEAQLEKSRLLSDRFSAERPKGSFSTLEIQRTEQGDSAMYLCASSHAGHYGYTFGSGTRLTVV.

The chain couples TRBV5-4 to TRBJ2-2; TRBD1 matches at 9 bases. From germline, CDR1 is SGHNT and CDR2 YYREEE (reference sequence). The CDR3 totals 17 residues. Trimming removed 2 bases from V and 6 bases from J; junction bases left unmatched: 11. The CDR3 nucleotides are TGTGCCAGCAGCTTAGCTTTAACAGGGGGCGCCCCCGGGGAGCTGTTTTTT. The encoded protein is CASSLALTGGAPGELFF. Full variable domain (missing parts from reference TRBV5-4 and TRBJ2-2): ETGVTQSPTHLIKTRGQQVTLRCSSQSGHNTVSWYQQALGQGPQFIFQYYREEENGRGNFPPRFSGLQFPNYSSELNVNALELDDSALYLCASSLALTGGAPGELFFGEGSRLTVL.

V and J are TRBV29-1 and TRBJ1-1; maybe TRBD1 (6 bases). CDR1 is SQVTM and CDR2 is ANQGSEA in the germline V gene. The V end lost 4 bases, the J end lost 0 bases, and 9 bases lay between the germline ends. This CDR3 spans 13 amino acids. CDR3 coding DNA: TGCAGCGTTGGAGGGGACATGAACACTGAAGCTTTCTTT. Protein: CSVGGDMNTEAFF.

This chain uses TRBV7-2 with TRBJ1-1, with TRBD1 matching 7 bases. The germline CDR1 and CDR2 sequences are SGHTA and FQGNSA. The J segment lost 5 bases and the V segment lost 8 bases, leaving 14 bases of the junction unmatched. This CDR3 has 15 residues. This CDR3 is CASQKEGATGTEAFF. The CDR3 bases are TGTGCCAGCCAGAAGGAGGGGGCAACGGGGACTGAAGCTTTCTTT.

V gene TRBV29-1 combines with J gene TRBJ2-7, with 9 bases that match TRBD2. The V segment lost 0 bases and the J segment 2 bases; nucleotides outside the gene matches: 5. The CDR3 contains 15 residues. In germline, CDR1 is SQVTM, CDR2 ANQGSEA. The CDR3 is CSVEDTRLAAYEQYF. The DNA of the CDR3 is TGCAGCGTTGAAGATACCCGACTAGCGGCCTACGAGCAGTACTTC.

The chain is built from TRBV6-6 and TRBJ1-2; 7 bases fit TRBD1. Germline V lookup: CDR1 MNHNY, CDR2 SVGAGI (reference sequence). V gave up 8 bases and J gave up 4 bases; unmatched junction bases: 4. CDR3 size: 12 residues. CDR3 sequence reads: CASEGAGYGYTF. The DNA for the CDR3 is TGTGCCAGCGAGGGGGCAGGCTATGGCTACACCTTC.

This clone was recorded once. This chain uses TRBV6-1 with TRBJ2-7, with 8 positions matching TRBD2. V was pared by 0 bases and J by 3 bases, with 10 bases of the junction left unmatched. This CDR3 is built from 17 residues. The germline V gene has CDR1 MNHNS and CDR2 SASEGT. The CDR3 region is CASSEAGRLAQYYEQYF. CDR3 sequence (DNA): TGTGCCAGCAGTGAAGCGGGGAGACTAGCGCAATACTACGAGCAGTACTTC.

The chain joins TRBV6-5 to TRBJ1-1; 7 nucleotides line up with TRBD1. CDR3 size: 14 residues. Germline trimming cut 7 bases from V and 5 bases from J; bases unmatched to any gene: 10. Germline CDR1 is MNHEY and CDR2 is SVGAGI. CDR3 amino acids: CASTITGVGTEAFF. Written as DNA, the CDR3 is TGTGCCAGCACCATCACAGGGGTGGGGACTGAAGCTTTCTTT.

This clone has only one observation. The chain employs TRBV4-1 and TRBJ2-2; 12 bases match TRBD2. V was clipped by 0 bases and J by 3 bases; unmatched bases: 5. The CDR3 is made up of 18 amino acids. The germline V gene has CDR1 MGHRA and CDR2 YSYEKL. The CDR3 reads CASSQESGLAGDTGELFF. The CDR3 DNA reads as TGCGCCAGCAGCCAAGAATCGGGACTAGCGGGTGACACCGGGGAGCTGTTTTTT.

The rearrangement joins TRBV4-3 to TRBJ2-7; D gene uncertain. This CDR3 comprises 15 residues. Trimming left V 0 bases short and J 2 bases short, with 11 bases between. In germline, CDR1 is LGHNA, CDR2 YSLEER. This chain's CDR3 is CASSQDRAAAYEQYF. For the CDR3, the DNA is TGCGCCAGCAGCCAAGATCGCGCGGCTGCCTACGAGCAGTACTTC.

This clone was seen a few times. In DNA, the CDR3 is TGTGCCAGCAGTGAAAAAGGGGGCGGAAACATTCAGTACTTC. Translating it yields CASSEKGGGNIQYF. V is TRBV6-1 and J is TRBJ2-4, with TRBD1 identical over 7 bases. Germline V lookup: CDR1 MNHNS, CDR2 SASEGT. CDR3 size: 14 residues. The V gene end was trimmed by 2 bases and the J gene end by 6 bases; junction bases not matched to a gene: 4.